This T cell receptor beta chain was sequenced during a study of robustness of blood B and T cell sequencing (dated by TCRdb to the late 2010s). In the study overall: The study was designed to determine how much peripheral blood is required to reliably characterize an individual's TCRbeta and IgG repertoires. In each of the nine to ten independently drawn blood samples, both the TCRbeta and the IgG repertoires were quantified. Two replicate TCRbeta cDNA libraries were prepared from one shared RNA pool from a single 10 ml draw, serving as technical replicates. Here is what the overall study found, with its caveats: Immediate fractionation was required for EDTA tubes, so the use of EDTA tubes in multi-site collections was limited. A full plateau was not reached by TCRbeta rarefaction curves, suggesting under-sequencing or many low-abundance clonotypes. The 1,000 most abundant TCRbeta clonotypes from the pooled draws were detected in every single 10 ml sample. One pair of TCRbeta libraries showed evidence of cross-contamination, likely from batch processing; the shared UMI-sequence pairs were removed. Overlap of rare TCRbeta clonotypes did not improve with pooling tubes, implying much larger blood volumes would be needed to capture them. Coverage of the top 10,000 TCRbeta clonotypes approached saturation when 3 or 4 tubes (roughly 28-40 ml blood) were combined. When technical replicate libraries were compared, nearly 95% of the top 10,000 TCRbeta clonotypes in one library also turned up in the other.

Receptors were amplified or captured by PCR. Instrument used: Illumina MiSeq. Synthesis of cDNA relied on SMARTScribe reverse transcriptase together with a 5' template-switch oligo that added a universal priming site. A 12-nucleotide random unique molecular identifier (UMI) was carried by the template-switch oligo, and each cDNA molecule was tagged with this UMI. During reverse transcription, chain-specific reverse primers targeted TCRbeta transcripts. Leftover template-switch adapters were removed by uracil DNA glycosylase treatment, and cDNA was purified using a Qiagen MinElute kit. For the first PCR, roughly 20 cycles were run with KAPA HiFi HotStart ReadyMix and step-out primers, split across four 50 ul reactions. Products of the first-round PCR were gel-purified before additional amplification. Illumina Nextera adapters were added in a second roughly 8-cycle PCR, after which libraries were purified and pooled. For each TCRbeta molecule, the UMI barcode was captured by a 50-nucleotide 5' read. Regarding the original processing steps: The MIGEC toolkit was used to group reads by UMI into consensus reads. PEAR was used to merge forward and reverse consensus reads, producing the final reads. Identical UMI-sequence pairs found in more than one library were treated as cross-sample contamination and removed by a custom decontamination script. MIGMAP, a wrapper around IgBLAST, was used for V(D)J assignment and CDR3 extraction. A TCR clonotype was defined as sharing the same V gene, J gene and CDR3 amino acid sequence, and CDR1 and CDR2 were not sequenced. The public reads were reprocessed in TCRdb via fastp at Q25 and MiXCR, keeping in-frame beta chains. Each entry is one CDR3 protein sequence, shown with its most common DNA and genes. The V and J calls and clone size come from TCRdb's table, not from the authors' own analysis. This sample has about 3,900 distinct CDR3 sequences in its table, and under 55% of those were observed once. The biggest ten clones account for over 20% of the sample.

According to the germline V gene, CDR1 reads SGHRS and CDR2 reads YFSETQ. CDR3 length: 14 amino acids, cysteine to phenylalanine. The CDR3 DNA has 42 bases and is translated from base 1. The junction shows trimming of 0 bases on V and 8 bases on J, plus 12 bases between the germline ends. TCRbeta repertoires were measured from mRNA instead of genomic DNA, an approach that captures expressed receptors. Leukocytes from the buffy coat were collected into Trizol, and RNA was extracted using the Direct-zol RNA MiniPrep Plus kit with no cell sorting. EDTA blood tubes were centrifuged immediately at 4°C to separate plasma, buffy coat and red blood cells. To note about this clonotype: Which antigen it targets is not known. Base qualities are not provided; no much larger clone lies one nucleotide away.

The specimen was peripheral blood. This sequence originates from a human donor in good health. The sequence joins TRBV5-1 to TRBJ2-1, with the D segment identity uncertain. For the CDR3, the sequence is CASSLDVVMHEQFF. The nucleotide sequence is TGCGCCAGCAGCTTGGATGTAGTTATGCATGAGCAGTTCTTC.